The clone carrying this TCR beta chain appeared many times. What it binds is unknown. The data originate from a study of CD8 T cells in ankylosing spondylitis. Study findings and constraints: Ankylosing spondylitis blood appeared to be characterized by a TCR beta motif of 7 to 9 highly homologous variants. Disease-associated clones were reportedly significantly overrepresented in matched ankylosing spondylitis synovial fluid.

From the 5' RACE reads, TCRdb called clonotypes with MiXCR, one entry per CDR3 protein. The table lists hundreds of thousands of distinct CDR3 sequences, 10% to 15% of them singletons. Germline values: CDR1 MNHEY, CDR2 SVGAGI. Trimming shortened V by 2 bases and J by 4 bases, and 11 bases separated the two germline ends. There are 14 residues in the CDR3. The sequenced sample consisted of blood, either unsorted or a sorted T cell fraction (not recorded which). This TCR came from a male donor with ankylosing spondylitis. J is TRBJ1-1 and V is TRBV6-5; TRBD1 might be the D (5 bases). For the CDR3, the DNA is TGTGCCAGCAGTTACGGGGGGGAGATCACTGAAGCTTTCTTT. Its protein is CASSYGGEITEAFF.